The 21 T cell receptor beta chains listed next were all sequenced from one sample in a study of blood T cell repertoires in COVID-19. The protocol was immunoSEQ multiplex PCR, while the TCRdb copy is restricted to in-frame clones and leaves out a portion. The sample shows 150,000 to 180,000 clones, 80% of them seen only once. The sequencing input was peripheral blood. The receptors come from a man between 60 and 75 years old with acute or convalescent COVID-19.

The rearrangement joins TRBV19 to TRBJ2-3; 8 positions agree with TRBD2. The CDR3 consists of 15 residues. J was trimmed by 4 bases and V by 3 bases; bases with no gene match: 6. Germline V CDR1 and CDR2: LNHDA, SQIVND (reference sequence). In DNA form, the CDR3 reads TGTGCCAGTAGTATTCGGGGGGGGTTCGCAGATACGCAGTATTTT. Protein: CASSIRGGFADTQYF.

V usage is TRBV3-1 (or the pseudogene TRBV3-2) and J usage is TRBJ2-1, with 11 bases aligning to TRBD1. J gave up 10 bases and V 4 bases, and 6 bases lay outside the gene matches. Germline CDR1 reads LGHDT; CDR2 reads YNNKEL (reference sequence). The CDR3 spans 14 residues. The CDR3 nucleotides are TGTGCCAGCAGCCTCGGGACAGGGGGTGGGGAGCAGTTCTTC. This gives the protein CASSLGTGGGEQFF.

The chain combines TRBV5-5 with TRBJ1-2, with D perhaps matching TRBD1 (5 bases). Between the trimmed V and J ends, which lost 3 bases and 5 bases, there was a span of 17 bases. CDR3 size: 15 residues. Germline CDR1 is SGHKS and CDR2 is YYEKEE (reference sequence). CDR3 DNA sequence: TGTGCCAGCAGCTCGAACCCGGGACTCAAGTATGGCTACACCTTC. Translation: CASSSNPGLKYGYTF. Full variable domain (remainder filled in from reference TRBV5-5 and TRBJ1-2): DAGVTQSPTHLIKTRGQQVTLRCSPISGHKSVSWYQQVLGQGPQFIFQYYEKEERGRGNFPDRFSARQFPNYSSELNVNALLLGDSALYLCASSSNPGLKYGYTFGSGTRLTVV.

This chain connects TRBV9 to TRBJ1-1, with D possibly TRBD1 on 6 matching bases. Germline V CDR1 and CDR2: SGDLS, YYNGEE. V was cut by 1 base and J by 8 bases, with 12 bases left in between. CDR3 size: 13 residues. The CDR3 here is CASSVRLGAEAFF. CDR3 in DNA: TGTGCCAGCAGCGTACGCCTGGGGGCCGAAGCTTTCTTT.

CDR3 region: CSASPRGGYGYTF. Here the CDR3 DNA reads TGCAGTGCTAGTCCCCGGGGAGGATATGGCTACACCTTC. This rearrangement joins TRBV20-1 to TRBJ1-2; no clear D gene. CDR1 and CDR2 from the germline V gene are DFQATT and SNEGSKA (reference sequence). Trimming removed 3 bases at V and 5 bases at J, with 13 bases between. This CDR3 region has 13 residues.

DNA of the CDR3: TGTGCCAGCAGTCTCCAACACAGGGTCGAGCAGTACTTC. Its translation: CASSLQHRVEQYF. The rearrangement joins TRBV28 to TRBJ2-7; a possible D gene is TRBD1 (6 bases). The V and J ends lost 5 bases and 6 bases respectively, with 14 bases between them. The germline gives CDR1 MDHEN, CDR2 SYDVKM. There are 13 residues in the CDR3.

The CDR3: CASSLDRGRGYTF. The CDR3 DNA sequence: TGTGCCAGCAGCTTAGACAGGGGACGAGGCTACACCTTC. The chain has TRBV5-6 and TRBJ1-2; 8 bases map to TRBD1. The germline CDR1 and CDR2 sequences are SGHDT and YYEEEE. CDR3 length equals 13 residues. Trimming removed 2 bases from V and 8 bases from J; junction bases left unmatched: 5.

This chain links TRBV6-2 or TRBV6-3 with TRBJ2-1; 7 nucleotides match TRBD1. The V gene end was trimmed by 5 bases and the J gene end by 12 bases; junction bases not matched to a gene: 10. Germline V gene data show CDR1 as MNHEY and CDR2 as SVGEGT. The CDR3 is 13 residues long. The CDR3 DNA follows: TGTGCCAGCAGTCCCGGGACAGCAGGACGGCAGTTCTTC. This sequence encodes CASSPGTAGRQFF.

The CDR3 loop reads CASSSTGGRTDTQYF. For the CDR3, the DNA is TGTGCCAGCAGCTCCACAGGGGGGCGCACAGATACGCAGTATTTT. The V call is TRBV11-3, the J call TRBJ2-3; 8 nucleotides line up with TRBD1. This CDR3 spans 15 amino acids. The germline CDR1 and CDR2 sequences are SGHNT and YENEEA. The V gene end was trimmed by 4 bases and the J gene end by 1 base; junction bases not matched to a gene: 4.

The chain links TRBV7-6 to TRBJ2-1; 7 bases align to TRBD2. The CDR3 runs 15 residues. Unmatched junction bases numbered 10, after V lost 2 bases and J lost 9 bases. CDR1 and CDR2 from the germline V gene are SGHVS and FNYEAQ. Here the CDR3 reads CASSLNRLAAAEQFF. CDR3 in DNA: TGTGCCAGCAGCTTAAATCGGCTAGCGGCTGCTGAGCAGTTCTTC.

The chain combines TRBV24-1 with TRBJ2-5, with D perhaps TRBD1 (6 bases). The germline gives CDR1 KGHDR, CDR2 SFDVKD. The CDR3 contains 14 residues. V lost 2 bases and J lost 4, with 10 bases in between. This chain's CDR3 is CATSDSWGRETQYF. CDR3 bases: TGTGCCACCAGTGATTCCTGGGGGCGAGAGACCCAGTACTTC.

This clone was recorded a few times. The sample contains more than one DNA sequence encoding this CDR3. The chain uses TRBV5-6 and TRBJ1-3; D not certain. The V gene lost 0 bases and the J gene lost 0 bases, with 7 bases spanning the gap. The CDR3 spans 15 residues. Germline values: CDR1 SGHDT, CDR2 YYEEEE. Here the CDR3 reads CASSLGRYSGNTIYF. CDR3 sequence (DNA): TGTGCCAGCAGCTTGGGGAGATACTCTGGAAACACCATATATTTT.

V and J are TRBV5-1 and TRBJ2-5; 13 positions match TRBD2. Trimming took 4 bases from V and 3 from J; bases not matched to a gene: 9. The CDR3 length is 17 residues. Per the germline V gene, CDR1 is SGHRS and CDR2 is YFSETQ. The CDR3 here is CASSGGKLAGGKETQYF. The CDR3 DNA reads as TGCGCCAGCAGCGGCGGCAAACTAGCGGGAGGGAAAGAGACCCAGTACTTC.

The CDR3 loop reads CASSRQSLLLQGYEQYF. CDR3 sequence (DNA): TGTGCCAGCAGCCGGCAGTCCCTGCTGTTACAGGGCTACGAGCAGTACTTC. V gene TRBV5-8 combines with J gene TRBJ2-7, with a tentative D call TRBD1 (6 bases). CDR3 length: 17 amino acids. Germline CDR1 SGHTS, CDR2 YDEGEE. Trimming removed 4 bases at V and 3 bases at J, with 23 bases between.

The J gene is TRBJ2-3, the V gene TRBV5-1, with TRBD2 matching 14 bases. Germline V CDR1 and CDR2: SGHRS, YFSETQ. CDR3 length equals 18 residues. The ends lost 4 bases at V and 0 bases at J; junction bases unmatched: 7. CDR3 protein: CASSQGLAGVYSTDTQYF. DNA for the CDR3: TGCGCCAGCAGCCAGGGACTAGCGGGGGTGTATAGCACAGATACGCAGTATTTT.

DNA for the CDR3: TGTGCCAGCAGCCAGAGGGGGCTTCAAACGAGGGAGCAGTACTTC. Translated: CASSQRGLQTREQYF. The chain couples TRBV13 to TRBJ2-7; 7 bases map to TRBD1. The CDR3 runs 15 residues. Per germline, CDR1 PRHDT and CDR2 FYEKMQ (reference sequence). J lost 7 bases, V lost 5 bases, and 14 bases had no gene match.

This chain joins TRBV12-5 and TRBJ1-2; perhaps TRBD1 as D (5 bases). Germline CDR1 reads LGHNT; CDR2 reads FRNRAP. The CDR3 is made up of 13 amino acids. Deletions cut 3 bases from V and 5 bases from J, with 10 bases between. The CDR3, as DNA: TGTGCTAGTGGTTTCCCCTCAGGGTATGGCTACACCTTC. Translation: CASGFPSGYGYTF.

The chain uses TRBV27 and TRBJ1-2; TRBD1 aligns across 7 bases. CDR1 MNHEY and CDR2 SMNVEV come from the germline V gene (reference sequence). The CDR3 contains 14 residues. Trimming removed 4 bases from V and 8 bases from J; junction bases left unmatched: 10. The CDR3 reads CASSSTQGSEGYTF. DNA for the CDR3: TGTGCCAGCAGTTCGACACAGGGGTCCGAGGGCTACACCTTC.

The gene calls are TRBV5-4 and TRBJ1-3, with 7 nucleotides matching TRBD1. V was clipped by 4 bases and J by 0 bases; unmatched bases: 1. Germline V gene data show CDR1 as SGHNT and CDR2 as YYREEE (reference sequence). CDR3 length equals 14 residues. The CDR3 nucleotides are TGTGCCAGCAGCCGACAGGGCTCTGGAAACACCATATATTTT. This gives the protein CASSRQGSGNTIYF.

This chain links TRBV29-1 with TRBJ1-2; TRBD1 is a possible D gene (6 bases). Trimming took 4 bases from V and 2 from J, leaving 14 bases between them. Germline V lookup: CDR1 SQVTM, CDR2 ANQGSEA. The CDR3 is 14 amino acids. This CDR3 is CSVGSGQPNYGYTF. CDR3 bases: TGCAGCGTTGGTTCGGGACAACCGAACTATGGCTACACCTTC.

The V and J genes are TRBV5-4 and TRBJ1-3; TRBD1 matches at 8 bases. The CDR3 consists of 16 residues. Germline V lookup: CDR1 SGHNT, CDR2 YYREEE (reference sequence). The J segment lost 1 base and the V segment lost 3 bases, leaving 6 bases of the junction unmatched. The CDR3 region is CASSSWTGTSGNTIYF. In nucleotides, the CDR3 is TGTGCCAGCAGCTCATGGACAGGGACGTCTGGAAACACCATATATTTT.